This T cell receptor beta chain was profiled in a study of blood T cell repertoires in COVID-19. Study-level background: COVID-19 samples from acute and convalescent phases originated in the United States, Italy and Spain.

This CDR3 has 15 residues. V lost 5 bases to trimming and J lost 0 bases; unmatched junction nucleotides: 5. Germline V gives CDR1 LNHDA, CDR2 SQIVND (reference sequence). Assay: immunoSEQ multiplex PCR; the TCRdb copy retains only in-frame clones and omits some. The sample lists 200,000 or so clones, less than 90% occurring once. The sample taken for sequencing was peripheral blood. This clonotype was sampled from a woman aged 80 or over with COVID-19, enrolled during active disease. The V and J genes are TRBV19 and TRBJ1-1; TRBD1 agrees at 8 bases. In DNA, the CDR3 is TGTGCCAGTAGTTCCTGGGACAGGATGAACACTGAAGCTTTCTTT. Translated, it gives CASSSWDRMNTEAFF. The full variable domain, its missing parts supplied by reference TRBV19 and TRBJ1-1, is DGGITQSPKYLFRKEGQNVTLSCEQNLNHDAMYWYRQDPGQGLRLIYYSQIVNDFQKGDIAEGYSVSREKKESFPLTVTSAQKNPTAFYLCASSSWDRMNTEAFFGQGTRLTVV.